This TCR beta chain was captured in a study of beta chain features in type 1 diabetes. Study results and caveats: Moderate but significant shortening of TCRB CDR3s was recorded in all four CD4+ subsets from Type 1 diabetes patients.

The CDR3 has 12 residues. Trimming took 3 bases from V and 9 from J, leaving 11 bases between them. Per germline, CDR1 GTSNPN and CDR2 SVGIG (reference sequence). Of note for this clone: Its cognate antigen is unknown.

As every portion of the isolated RNA was reverse transcribed, the sequencing read expressed TCRB transcripts. Clones were sequenced by immunoSEQ multiplex PCR, and TCRdb holds only the in-frame ones, with some missing. The table shows about 280,000 clones, with 15% occurring only once. The TCR comes from a man younger than 35 with type 1 diabetes. The chain has TRBV30 and TRBJ1-4; D uncertain. Sequenced: naive CD4+ T cells from blood. The CDR3, as DNA: TGTGCCTGGAGCGAAGACTTTCAAAAACTGTTTTTT. Residues: CAWSEDFQKLFF.